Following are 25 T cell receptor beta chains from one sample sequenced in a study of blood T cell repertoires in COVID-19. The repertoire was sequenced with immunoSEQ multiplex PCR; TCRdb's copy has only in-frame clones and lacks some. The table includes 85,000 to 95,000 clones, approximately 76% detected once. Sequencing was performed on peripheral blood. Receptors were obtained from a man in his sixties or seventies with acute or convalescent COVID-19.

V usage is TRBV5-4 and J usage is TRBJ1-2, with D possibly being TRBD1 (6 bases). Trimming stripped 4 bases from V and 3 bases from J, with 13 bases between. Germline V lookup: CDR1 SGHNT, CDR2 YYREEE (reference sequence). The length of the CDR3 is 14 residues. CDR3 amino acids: CASSRQVGDYGYTF. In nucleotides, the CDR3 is TGTGCCAGCAGCCGACAGGTGGGGGACTATGGCTACACCTTC.

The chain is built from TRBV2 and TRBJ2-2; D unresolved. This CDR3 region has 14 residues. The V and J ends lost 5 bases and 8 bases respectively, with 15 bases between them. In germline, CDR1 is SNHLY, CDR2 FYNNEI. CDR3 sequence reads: CASSYRLKEGELFF. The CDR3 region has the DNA TGTGCCAGCAGTTATCGGTTGAAGGAGGGGGAGCTGTTTTTT.

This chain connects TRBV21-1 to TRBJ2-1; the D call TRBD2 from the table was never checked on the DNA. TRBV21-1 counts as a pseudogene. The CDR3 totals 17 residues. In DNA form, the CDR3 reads TGTGCCAGCAGCTTCGGCACTAGCGGGACTTCCTACAATGAGCAGTTCTTC. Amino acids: CASSFGTSGTSYNEQFF.

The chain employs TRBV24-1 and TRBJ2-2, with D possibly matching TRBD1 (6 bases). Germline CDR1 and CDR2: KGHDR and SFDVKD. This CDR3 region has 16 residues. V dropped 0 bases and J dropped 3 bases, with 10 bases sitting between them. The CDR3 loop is CATSDLGTPYTGELFF. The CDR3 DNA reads TGTGCCACCAGTGATTTGGGGACACCTTACACCGGGGAGCTGTTTTTT.

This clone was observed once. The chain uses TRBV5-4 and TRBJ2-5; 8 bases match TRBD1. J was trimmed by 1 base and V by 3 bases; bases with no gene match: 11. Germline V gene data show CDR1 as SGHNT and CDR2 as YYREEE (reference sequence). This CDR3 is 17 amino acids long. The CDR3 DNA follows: TGTGCCAGCAGCTCGAATCGAGGGACAGGAGGCCAAGAGACCCAGTACTTC. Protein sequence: CASSSNRGTGGQETQYF.

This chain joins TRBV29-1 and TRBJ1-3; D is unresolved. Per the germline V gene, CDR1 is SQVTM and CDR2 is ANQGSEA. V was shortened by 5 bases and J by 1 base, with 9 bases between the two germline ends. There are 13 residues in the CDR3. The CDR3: CSVNYGSGNTIYF. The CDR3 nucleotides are TGCAGCGTTAACTATGGATCTGGAAACACCATATATTTT.

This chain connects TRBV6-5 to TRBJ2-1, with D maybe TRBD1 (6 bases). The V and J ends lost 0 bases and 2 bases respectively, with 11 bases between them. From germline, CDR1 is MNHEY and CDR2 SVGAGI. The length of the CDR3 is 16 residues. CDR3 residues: CASSYSGAGPYNEQFF. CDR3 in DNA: TGTGCCAGCAGTTACTCGGGGGCAGGCCCCTACAATGAGCAGTTCTTC.

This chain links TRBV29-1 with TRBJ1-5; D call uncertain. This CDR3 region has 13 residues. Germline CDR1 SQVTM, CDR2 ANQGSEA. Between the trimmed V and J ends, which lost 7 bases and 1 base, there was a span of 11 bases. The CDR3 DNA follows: TGCAGCGGCGGGGAGGGAAGCAATCAGCCCCAGCATTTT. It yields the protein CSGGEGSNQPQHF.

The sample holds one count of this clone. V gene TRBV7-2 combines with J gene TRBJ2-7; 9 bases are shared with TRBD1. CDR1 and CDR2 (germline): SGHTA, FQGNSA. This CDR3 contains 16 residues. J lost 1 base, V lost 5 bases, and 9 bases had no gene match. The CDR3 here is CASSNTGTGRSYEQYF. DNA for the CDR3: TGTGCCAGCAGCAATACCGGGACAGGGAGATCCTACGAGCAGTACTTC.

CDR3 loop: CASKKRGAGEQYF. CDR3 DNA sequence: TGTGCCAGCAAGAAGCGGGGGGCTGGTGAGCAGTACTTC. The chain carries TRBV19 and TRBJ2-7; TRBD2 aligns across 9 bases. V shed 9 bases, J shed 7 bases, and the junction held 10 bases outside the gene matches. CDR1 is LNHDA and CDR2 is SQIVND in the germline V gene (reference sequence). The CDR3 sequence is 13 residues long.

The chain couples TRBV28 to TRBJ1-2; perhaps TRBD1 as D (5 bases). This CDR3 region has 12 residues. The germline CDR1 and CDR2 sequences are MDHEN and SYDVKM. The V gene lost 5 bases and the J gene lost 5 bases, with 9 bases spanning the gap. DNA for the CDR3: TGTGCCAGCAGTCCTCCAGGGTATGGCTACACCTTC. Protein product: CASSPPGYGYTF.

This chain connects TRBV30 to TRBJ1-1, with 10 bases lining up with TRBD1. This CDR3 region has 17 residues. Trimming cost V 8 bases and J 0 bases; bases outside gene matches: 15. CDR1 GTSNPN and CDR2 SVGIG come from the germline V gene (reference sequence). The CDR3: CAVSPGRDRGLNTEAFF. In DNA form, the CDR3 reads TGTGCCGTGAGTCCAGGCCGGGACAGGGGCTTGAACACTGAAGCTTTCTTT.

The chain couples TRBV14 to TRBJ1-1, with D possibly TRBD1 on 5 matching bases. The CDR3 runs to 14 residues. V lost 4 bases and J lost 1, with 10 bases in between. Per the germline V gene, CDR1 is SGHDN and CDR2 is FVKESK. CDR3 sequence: CASSRRQTNTEAFF. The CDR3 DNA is TGTGCCAGCAGCCGCAGACAGACGAACACTGAAGCTTTCTTT.

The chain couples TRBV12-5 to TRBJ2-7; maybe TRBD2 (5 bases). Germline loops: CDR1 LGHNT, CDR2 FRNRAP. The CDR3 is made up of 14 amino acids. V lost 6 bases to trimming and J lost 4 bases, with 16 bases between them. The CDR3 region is CASGPGNFPYEQYF. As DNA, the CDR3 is TGTGCTAGTGGGCCGGGAAACTTTCCTTACGAGCAGTACTTC.

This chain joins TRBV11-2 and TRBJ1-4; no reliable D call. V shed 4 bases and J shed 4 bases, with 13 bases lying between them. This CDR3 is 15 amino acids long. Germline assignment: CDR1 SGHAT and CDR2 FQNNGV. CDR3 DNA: TGTGCCAGCAGCTCGTACACATCCCTTAATGAAAAACTGTTTTTT. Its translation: CASSSYTSLNEKLFF.

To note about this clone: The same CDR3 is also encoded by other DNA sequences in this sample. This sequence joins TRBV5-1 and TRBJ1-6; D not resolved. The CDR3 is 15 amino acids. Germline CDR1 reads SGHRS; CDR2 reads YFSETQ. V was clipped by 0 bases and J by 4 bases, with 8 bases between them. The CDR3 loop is CASSLDGRYNSPLHF. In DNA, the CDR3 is TGCGCCAGCAGCTTGGATGGGCGATATAATTCACCCCTCCACTTT.

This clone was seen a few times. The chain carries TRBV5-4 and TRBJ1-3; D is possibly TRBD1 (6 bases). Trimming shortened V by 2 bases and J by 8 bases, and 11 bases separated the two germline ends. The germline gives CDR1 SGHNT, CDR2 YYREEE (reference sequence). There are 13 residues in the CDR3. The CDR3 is CASSFQGGDTIYF. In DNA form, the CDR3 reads TGTGCCAGCAGCTTTCAAGGGGGGGACACCATATATTTT.

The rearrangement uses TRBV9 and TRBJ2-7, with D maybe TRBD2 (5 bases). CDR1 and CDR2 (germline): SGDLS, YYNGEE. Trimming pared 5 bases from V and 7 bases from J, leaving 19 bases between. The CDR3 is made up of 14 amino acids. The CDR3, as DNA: TGTGCCAGCAGGGCGACGGACTCTGTTGGGGAGCAGTACTTC. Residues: CASRATDSVGEQYF.

In DNA form, the CDR3 reads TGTGCCAGCAGCTTAGGGCCACAGGGAACTCAAGCTTTCTTT. Translated, it gives CASSLGPQGTQAFF. This chain links TRBV7-2 with TRBJ1-1, with a possible D match to TRBD1 (6 bases). Trimming removed 1 base from V and 9 bases from J, with 15 bases in between. CDR1 and CDR2 (germline): SGHTA, FQGNSA. The CDR3 is 14 amino acids. The full variable domain, rest sourced from reference TRBV7-2 and TRBJ1-1, is GAGVSQSPSNKVTEKGKDVELRCDPISGHTALYWYRQSLGQGLEFLIYFQGNSAPDKSGLPSDRFSAERTGGSVSTLTIQRTQQEDSAVYLCASSLGPQGTQAFFGQGTRLTVV.

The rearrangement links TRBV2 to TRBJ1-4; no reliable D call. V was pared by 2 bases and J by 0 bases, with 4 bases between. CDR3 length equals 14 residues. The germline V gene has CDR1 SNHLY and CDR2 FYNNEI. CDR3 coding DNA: TGTGCCAGCAGTGAAACTTCAACTAATGAAAAACTGTTTTTT. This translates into CASSETSTNEKLFF.

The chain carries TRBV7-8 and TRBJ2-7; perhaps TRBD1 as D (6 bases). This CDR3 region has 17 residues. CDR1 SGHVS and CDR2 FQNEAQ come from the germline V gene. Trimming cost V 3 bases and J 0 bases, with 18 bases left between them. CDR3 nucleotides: TGTGCCAGCAGCTTCGCCTCCGGGACACAGAGCTCCTACGAGCAGTACTTC. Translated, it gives CASSFASGTQSSYEQYF.

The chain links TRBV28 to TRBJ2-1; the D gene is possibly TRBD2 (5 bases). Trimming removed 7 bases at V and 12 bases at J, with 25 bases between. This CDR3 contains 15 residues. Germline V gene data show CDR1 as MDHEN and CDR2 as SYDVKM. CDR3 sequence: CASIALRSPVEGQFF. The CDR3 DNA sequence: TGTGCCAGCATTGCCCTTCGGTCCCCCGTTGAGGGGCAGTTCTTC.

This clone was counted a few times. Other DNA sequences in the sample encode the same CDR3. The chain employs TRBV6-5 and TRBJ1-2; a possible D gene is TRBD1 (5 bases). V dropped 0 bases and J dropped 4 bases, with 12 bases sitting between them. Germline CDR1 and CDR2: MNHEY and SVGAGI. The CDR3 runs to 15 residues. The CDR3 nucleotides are TGTGCCAGCAGTTACTCATGGGGGGGTGGCTATGGCTACACCTTC. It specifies CASSYSWGGGYGYTF.

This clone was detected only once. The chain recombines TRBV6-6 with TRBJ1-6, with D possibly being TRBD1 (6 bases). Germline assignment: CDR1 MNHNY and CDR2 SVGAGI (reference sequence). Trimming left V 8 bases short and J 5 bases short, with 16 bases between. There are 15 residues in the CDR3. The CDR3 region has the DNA TGTGCCAGCTTCGGGGCGACAGGCAATAATTCACCCCTCCACTTT. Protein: CASFGATGNNSPLHF.

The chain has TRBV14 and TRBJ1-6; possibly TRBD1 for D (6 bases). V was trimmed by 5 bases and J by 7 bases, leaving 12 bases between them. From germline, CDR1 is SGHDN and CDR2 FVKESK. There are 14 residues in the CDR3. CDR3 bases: TGTGCCAGCAGCGCTCTCACAGGGAATTCACCCCTCCACTTT. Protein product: CASSALTGNSPLHF.